A single sample is the source of the 19 T cell receptor beta chains below, sequenced in a study of OX40 agonist ivuxolimab in advanced cancers. Generated by immunoSEQ multiplex PCR, the TCRdb table keeps only in-frame clones and is missing some. The sample lists tens of thousands of clones, 85% occurring once. The starting material was CD4+ or CD8+ T cells sorted from blood, obtained in a trial of the OX40 agonist ivuxolimab. The receptor set was obtained from an adult with an advanced solid tumor such as melanoma, head and neck, liver or kidney cancer.

The DNA for the CDR3 is TGTGCCAGCAGCTTAGGACTTACTAGATACAATGAGCAGTTCTTC. Translating it yields CASSLGLTRYNEQFF. This chain links TRBV7-6 with TRBJ2-1; maybe TRBD2 (5 bases). Per the germline V gene, CDR1 is SGHVS and CDR2 is FNYEAQ. This CDR3 is 15 amino acids long. Trimming took off 1 base at V and 4 bases at J, with 11 bases between the two ends. Complete variable domain (other parts from reference TRBV7-6 and TRBJ2-1): GAGVSQSPRYKVTKRGQDVALRCDPISGHVSLYWYRQALGQGPEFLTYFNYEAQQDKSGLPNDRFSAERPEGSISTLTIQRTEQRDSAMYRCASSLGLTRYNEQFFGPGTRLTVL.

The chain combines TRBV19 with TRBJ2-5, with TRBD2 matching 7 bases. The germline V gene encodes CDR1 LNHDA and CDR2 SQIVND (reference sequence). The J segment lost 2 bases and the V segment lost 6 bases, leaving 12 bases of the junction unmatched. This CDR3 region has 16 residues. Written as DNA, the CDR3 is TGTGCCAGTAGACACGGGGCTAGCGGAAAGCAAGAGACCCAGTACTTC. Protein product: CASRHGASGKQETQYF.

The chain joins TRBV10-3 to TRBJ2-3; D perhaps matches TRBD2 (5 bases). The CDR3 totals 13 residues. With 7 bases removed from V and 1 base from J, the gap between germline ends came to 9 bases. CDR1 is ENHRY, CDR2 SYGVKD, per germline. This CDR3 is CAITTGGTDTQYF. The CDR3 DNA follows: TGTGCCATCACGACCGGGGGCACAGATACGCAGTATTTT.

The chain links TRBV29-1 to TRBJ2-7; 10 nucleotides line up with TRBD1. This CDR3 comprises 15 residues. The trim removed 3 bases at V and 1 base at J, leaving 6 bases unmatched. Germline values: CDR1 SQVTM, CDR2 ANQGSEA. The CDR3 protein is CSVEMTGGVSYEQYF. The CDR3 nucleotides read TGCAGCGTTGAGATGACAGGGGGCGTATCCTACGAGCAGTACTTC.

The sample holds a few counts of this clone. The chain couples TRBV12-5 to TRBJ2-7; a weak D match, TRBD1 (6 bases). The CDR3 contains 13 residues. The V end lost 6 bases, the J end lost 3 bases, and 12 bases lay between the germline ends. Per the germline V gene, CDR1 is LGHNT and CDR2 is FRNRAP. This CDR3 reads CASGSTGSYEQYF. CDR3 DNA: TGTGCTAGTGGATCAACAGGGAGCTACGAGCAGTACTTC.

The CDR3 protein is CASSYSLAGGNIQYF. CDR3 DNA sequence: TGTGCCAGCAGTTACTCGCTAGCGGGGGGAAACATTCAGTACTTC. This rearrangement joins TRBV6-5 to TRBJ2-4; 11 bases align to TRBD2. CDR1 and CDR2 (germline): MNHEY, SVGAGI. This CDR3 has 15 amino acids. J was trimmed by 6 bases and V by 0 bases; bases with no gene match: 1.

The V call is TRBV10-3, the J call TRBJ1-2; 8 bases align to TRBD1. The CDR3 covers 14 residues. CDR1 is ENHRY, CDR2 SYGVKD, per germline. Trimming at V came to 7 bases and at J to 0 bases, leaving 4 bases not matched to a gene. This CDR3 is CAIKGQGANYGYTF. CDR3 coding DNA: TGTGCCATCAAAGGACAGGGAGCTAACTATGGCTACACCTTC.

This clone was detected once. The V gene is TRBV5-1, the J gene TRBJ2-7; a possible D gene is TRBD1 (6 bases). This CDR3 has 15 residues. Germline values: CDR1 SGHRS, CDR2 YFSETQ. The V and J ends lost 0 bases and 2 bases respectively, with 12 bases between them. CDR3 in DNA: TGCGCCAGCAGCTTGGCCTCCACAGGGCCCTACGAGCAGTACTTC. Translating gives CASSLASTGPYEQYF.

The V gene is TRBV2, the J gene TRBJ2-1; D gene ambiguous. Trimming removed 7 bases from V and 15 bases from J, with 22 bases in between. Germline V gene sequence: CDR1 SNHLY, CDR2 FYNNEI. CDR3 size: 13 residues. The CDR3 here is CASTFEDRFVLFF. The CDR3, as DNA: TGTGCCAGCACCTTCGAGGATCGTTTCGTTCTGTTCTTC.

The genes are TRBV11-2 and TRBJ1-1; the match to TRBD1 covers 8 bases. Germline loops: CDR1 SGHAT, CDR2 FQNNGV. The CDR3 contains 14 residues. V lost 5 bases, J lost 5 bases, and 7 bases stayed unmatched. CDR3 sequence: CASSPDRGGTEAFF. The CDR3 nucleotides read TGTGCCAGCAGCCCCGACAGGGGCGGGACTGAAGCTTTCTTT.

This clone was found a few times. The chain is built from TRBV9 and TRBJ1-1, with 7 positions matching TRBD1. Unmatched junction bases numbered 6, after V lost 0 bases and J lost 1 base. The CDR3 runs 16 residues. Germline CDR1 SGDLS, CDR2 YYNGEE. This CDR3 reads CASSVAAGTANTEAFF. CDR3 DNA: TGTGCCAGCAGCGTAGCGGCCGGGACAGCGAACACTGAAGCTTTCTTT.

The chain couples TRBV18 to TRBJ1-5; D is unclear. Germline V CDR1 and CDR2: KGHSH, LQKENI. V lost 2 bases to trimming and J lost 2 bases, with 4 bases between them. The CDR3 consists of 13 residues. The CDR3 protein is CASSPEGNQPQHF. DNA for the CDR3: TGTGCCAGCTCACCAGAAGGCAATCAGCCCCAGCATTTT.

V gene TRBV7-8 combines with J gene TRBJ2-2; D might be TRBD2 (5 bases). This CDR3 contains 16 residues. CDR1 is SGHVS, CDR2 FQNEAQ, per germline. V shed 7 bases and J shed 5 bases, with 20 bases lying between them. The CDR3 protein is CASTRGSGEGTGELFF. In DNA, the CDR3 is TGTGCCAGCACCCGAGGGAGCGGAGAAGGGACCGGGGAGCTGTTTTTT.

V and J are TRBV7-9 and TRBJ1-3; the D is unclear. The V end was cut by 4 bases, the J end by 2 bases, with 0 bases between. The length of the CDR3 is 11 residues. Germline CDR1 SEHNR, CDR2 FQNEAQ (reference sequence). The CDR3 DNA sequence: TGTGCCAGCAGCTCTGGAAACACCATATATTTT. This sequence encodes CASSSGNTIYF.

V is TRBV30 and J is TRBJ2-5; perhaps TRBD2 as D (6 bases). The DNA end lines up better with TRBJ2-7; the J call may be wrong. The CDR3 is 13 residues long. Germline-derived CDR1 and CDR2 are GTSNPN and SVGIG (reference sequence). The CDR3 DNA reads as TGTGCCTGGAGTGTTGGTGCGGGATTCGAGCAGTACTTC. Its translation: CAWSVGAGFEQYF.

The chain uses TRBV4-2 and TRBJ2-7, with 10 nucleotides matching TRBD2. Germline trimming cut 0 bases from V and 5 bases from J; bases unmatched to any gene: 7. The CDR3 has 16 amino acids. The V gene's germline CDR1 is LGHNA and CDR2 YNFKEQ. Here the CDR3 DNA reads TGTGCCAGCAGCCAAGATCCTAGCGGGAGAAGCCACGAGCAGTACTTC. It codes for CASSQDPSGRSHEQYF.

The chain combines TRBV2 with TRBJ2-7; 9 bases map to TRBD1. The CDR3 is 13 amino acids. V was clipped by 6 bases and J by 2 bases; unmatched bases: 2. Per germline, CDR1 SNHLY and CDR2 FYNNEI. The CDR3 DNA reads TGTGCCAGCAGGCGGGACAGGGCCTACGAGCAGTACTTC. Its protein is CASRRDRAYEQYF.

This chain uses TRBV14 with TRBJ1-2, with a weak D call TRBD1 (5 bases). From germline, CDR1 is SGHDN and CDR2 FVKESK. This CDR3 comprises 17 residues. Trimming removed 4 bases from V and 8 bases from J, with 26 bases in between. DNA of the CDR3: TGTGCCAGCAGCCCGCAAGTCCACGCGGGGAGGGGAGGGGGCTACACCTTC. It is translated as CASSPQVHAGRGGGYTF.

The chain links TRBV28 to TRBJ1-1, with a tentative D call TRBD1 (5 bases). CDR1 and CDR2 (germline): MDHEN, SYDVKM. Trimming took off 3 bases at V and 5 bases at J, with 13 bases between the two ends. This CDR3 region has 14 residues. The CDR3 nucleotides are TGTGCCAGCAGTTTGACAGCCCGGGAAACTGAAGCTTTCTTT. Amino acid sequence: CASSLTARETEAFF. The variable domain in full, with the rest retrieved from reference TRBV28 and TRBJ1-1, is DVKVTQSSRYLVKRTGEKVFLECVQDMDHENMFWYRQDPGLGLRLIYFSYDVKMKEKGDIPEGYSVSREKKERFSLILESASTNQTSMYLCASSLTARETEAFFGQGTRLTVV.